The 14 T cell receptor beta chains below were found in one sample sequenced in a study of T cell responses to AZD1222 COVID-19 vaccine. Assay used: immunoSEQ multiplex PCR; TCRdb lists only in-frame clones, some missing. Found here are around 210,000 clones, 94% of them singletons; the top ten hold over 1.5%. Sequencing was performed on peripheral blood, taken 28 days after the second dose of the MenACWY control vaccine. All receptors derive from an adult who received the MenACWY meningococcal vaccine as a control.

V gene TRBV2 combines with J gene TRBJ1-5; D is perhaps TRBD1 (5 bases). The CDR3 is made up of 16 amino acids. CDR1 SNHLY and CDR2 FYNNEI come from the germline V gene. Trimming stripped 4 bases from V and 1 base from J, with 14 bases between. The CDR3 DNA is TGTGCCAGCAGTGGTGTCCGGGGCTGGAGCAATCAGCCCCAGCATTTT. This gives the protein CASSGVRGWSNQPQHF. The complete variable domain, with remaining parts taken from reference TRBV2 and TRBJ1-5, reads EPEVTQTPSHQVTQMGQEVILRCVPISNHLYFYWYRQILGQKVEFLVSFYNNEISEKSEIFDDQFSVERPDGSNFTLKIRSTKLEDSAMYFCASSGVRGWSNQPQHFGDGTRLSIL.

The chain links TRBV18 to TRBJ2-5, with 9 bases identical to TRBD1. V dropped 4 bases and J dropped 2; count of bases not matched to a gene: 2. Germline V CDR1 and CDR2: KGHSH, LQKENI. The CDR3 totals 14 residues. CDR3 region: CASSQDRGQETQYF. As DNA, the CDR3 is TGTGCCAGCTCACAGGACAGGGGTCAAGAGACCCAGTACTTC.

This chain joins TRBV29-1 and TRBJ2-7; perhaps TRBD2 as D (6 bases). This CDR3 comprises 14 residues. Trimming left V 5 bases short and J 3 bases short, with 17 bases between. Germline CDR1 SQVTM, CDR2 ANQGSEA. The CDR3 is CSVSGGGERYEQYF. CDR3 in DNA: TGCAGCGTTTCCGGTGGAGGGGAACGCTACGAGCAGTACTTC.

The chain carries TRBV30 and TRBJ1-4; D uncertain. Trimming removed 0 bases from V and 10 bases from J, with 6 bases in between. The CDR3 spans 11 residues. Germline V gene data show CDR1 as GTSNPN and CDR2 as SVGIG (reference sequence). CDR3 loop: CAWSVSGKLFF. CDR3 bases: TGTGCCTGGAGTGTAAGCGGAAAACTGTTTTTT.

This chain links TRBV4-2 with TRBJ2-7, with TRBD1 identical over 9 bases. CDR1 and CDR2 (germline): LGHNA, YNFKEQ. V was clipped by 5 bases and J by 3 bases; unmatched bases: 5. The CDR3 has 14 residues. CDR3 region: CASSFDRGSYEQYF. Written as DNA, the CDR3 is TGTGCCAGCAGCTTCGACAGGGGGAGCTACGAGCAGTACTTC.

CDR3 sequence (DNA): TGCGCCAGCAGCTTGGGGGGGCAGAATACACTAGAAGCTTTCTTT. Translating gives CASSLGGQNTLEAFF. This rearrangement joins TRBV5-1 to TRBJ1-1; possibly TRBD1 for D (6 bases). The CDR3 is 15 residues long. Germline V lookup: CDR1 SGHRS, CDR2 YFSETQ. Deletions cut 0 bases from V and 8 bases from J, with 17 bases between.

This rearrangement joins TRBV6-2 or TRBV6-3 to TRBJ1-6; the D is unclear. Per the germline V gene, CDR1 is MNHEY and CDR2 is SVGEGT. CDR3 length equals 14 residues. Trimming left V 0 bases short and J 10 bases short, with 10 bases between. The CDR3 is CASSYSGGGSPLHF. The CDR3 DNA is TGTGCCAGCAGTTACTCGGGAGGAGGATCACCCCTCCACTTT.

This sequence joins TRBV29-1 and TRBJ2-7; D is uncertain. CDR1 and CDR2 from the germline V gene are SQVTM and ANQGSEA. This CDR3 region has 13 residues. The V end lost 5 bases, the J end lost 1 base, and 12 bases lay between the germline ends. The DNA of the CDR3 is TGCAGCGTTATAAGGGTCCAGTCCTACGAGCAGTACTTC. Its translation is CSVIRVQSYEQYF.

This chain joins TRBV11-2 and TRBJ1-5; perhaps TRBD1 as D (5 bases). Germline CDR1 and CDR2: SGHAT and FQNNGV. The germline V and J ends were trimmed by 3 bases and 6 bases, with 9 bases remaining between them. CDR3 length equals 13 residues. Written as DNA, the CDR3 is TGTGCCAGCAGCTTGCAGGGAGGTCAGCCCCAGCATTTT. Translating gives CASSLQGGQPQHF.

The rearrangement uses TRBV5-1 and TRBJ1-2, with 7 nucleotides matching TRBD1. The CDR3 is 18 residues long. Germline lookup yields CDR1 SGHRS and CDR2 YFSETQ. J gave up 1 base and V 4 bases, and 16 bases lay outside the gene matches. CDR3 DNA sequence: TGCGCCAGCAGCGCCCAGGGAGGGGGCCTCGACATTAACTATGGCTACACCTTC. Its translation: CASSAQGGGLDINYGYTF.

The V gene is TRBV19, the J gene TRBJ2-7; possible D gene TRBD1, 5 bases. Per the germline V gene, CDR1 is LNHDA and CDR2 is SQIVND (reference sequence). Deletions cut 7 bases from V and 3 bases from J, with 10 bases between. The CDR3 consists of 12 residues. Here the CDR3 DNA reads TGTGCCAGTACGACAGTCCTCTACGAGCAGTACTTC. This translates into CASTTVLYEQYF.

The CDR3 sequence is CASSPPRSGMETQYF. CDR3 bases: TGTGCCAGCTCACCACCGCGGTCGGGCATGGAGACCCAGTACTTC. The genes are TRBV18 and TRBJ2-5; D not resolved. V was shortened by 0 bases and J by 5 bases, with 13 bases between the two germline ends. There are 15 residues in the CDR3. Per germline, CDR1 KGHSH and CDR2 LQKENI.

This clone was counted only a few times. V usage is TRBV7-8 and J usage is TRBJ1-2; 10 bases align to TRBD1. CDR3 size: 16 residues. The V gene end was trimmed by 1 base and the J gene end by 0 bases; junction bases not matched to a gene: 2. CDR1 and CDR2 from the germline V gene are SGHVS and FQNEAQ. The CDR3 sequence is CASSLDGTGANYGYTF. The CDR3 DNA reads as TGTGCCAGCAGCTTAGACGGGACAGGGGCTAACTATGGCTACACCTTC.

J is TRBJ2-5 and V is TRBV3-1 (or the pseudogene TRBV3-2); TRBD2 matches at 8 bases. The CDR3 totals 18 residues. V gave up 0 bases and J gave up 0 bases; unmatched junction bases: 9. Per the germline V gene, CDR1 is LGHDT and CDR2 is YNNKEL (reference sequence). CDR3 nucleotides: TGTGCCAGCAGCCAAGAACGACCGGGAGGGTTGTACCAAGAGACCCAGTACTTC. Protein: CASSQERPGGLYQETQYF.